This entry lists 16 T cell receptor beta chains sequenced from one sample in a study of blood T cells in healthy people across ages. A second PCR, run for roughly 7 to 11 cycles, used a sample-barcoded 5' primer plus a J-beta primer mix. Each CDR3 protein gets one entry after TCRdb re-called the 5' RACE reads with MiXCR. Among over 1,300,000 distinct CDR3 sequences listed, 55% to 75% were seen once. Sequenced material: blood. All receptors derive from a man younger than 30 in good health.

This chain joins TRBV5-1 and TRBJ2-1, with TRBD2 matching 12 bases. Trimming cost V 4 bases and J 10 bases; bases outside gene matches: 15. Germline V gives CDR1 SGHRS, CDR2 YFSETQ. The CDR3 has 17 residues. The CDR3 DNA sequence: TGCGCCAGCAGCGCGGATGGACTAGCGGGAAGTTTTGGGGAGCAGTTCTTC. This sequence encodes CASSADGLAGSFGEQFF.

The chain combines TRBV5-1 with TRBJ2-1, with TRBD2 as a possible D gene (5 bases). Per the germline V gene, CDR1 is SGHRS and CDR2 is YFSETQ. Trimming shortened V by 2 bases and J by 6 bases, and 12 bases separated the two germline ends. The CDR3 is made up of 14 amino acids. CDR3 amino acids: CASSLEGWGNEQFF. DNA of the CDR3: TGCGCCAGCAGCTTAGAGGGTTGGGGCAATGAGCAGTTCTTC.

The V and J genes are TRBV6-6 and TRBJ1-5; 8 bases line up with TRBD1. V was pared by 4 bases and J by 2 bases, with 7 bases of the junction left unmatched. Germline V lookup: CDR1 MNHNY, CDR2 SVGAGI (reference sequence). The CDR3 has 16 residues. Here the CDR3 DNA reads TGTGCCAGCAGTTCCTCAGGGGGCTTAGGCAATCAGCCCCAGCATTTT. It specifies CASSSSGGLGNQPQHF.

In its sample, this clonotype was seen once. The chain employs TRBV7-2 and TRBJ2-2; 9 bases align to TRBD1. Trimming cost V 5 bases and J 0 bases; bases outside gene matches: 4. The germline V gene has CDR1 SGHTA and CDR2 FQGNSA. The length of the CDR3 is 16 residues. The CDR3 is CASSKRTGANTGELFF. CDR3 coding DNA: TGTGCCAGCAGCAAACGGACAGGGGCGAACACCGGGGAGCTGTTTTTT.

V gene TRBV28 combines with J gene TRBJ2-5, with D hard to call. The J call may be in error: the DNA end matches TRBJ2-7 better. CDR3 length: 15 amino acids. CDR1 is MDHEN, CDR2 SYDVKM, per germline. The CDR3 loop is CASSFPYSTGYEQYF. The CDR3 DNA is TGTGCCAGCAGTTTCCCTTATTCCACCGGGTACGAGCAGTACTTC.

J is TRBJ1-6 and V is TRBV28; TRBD1 matches 7 bases. From germline, CDR1 is MDHEN and CDR2 SYDVKM. This CDR3 has 13 residues. Trimming took 6 bases from V and 6 from J; bases not matched to a gene: 2. For the CDR3, the DNA is TGTGCCAGCAGCCGGGACAGTAATTCACCCCTCCACTTT. Translated: CASSRDSNSPLHF.

This clonotype was recorded only once. This chain joins TRBV4-3 and TRBJ2-1; D is possibly TRBD2 (6 bases). Trimming took 1 base from V and 4 from J, leaving 11 bases between them. Looked up from germline, CDR1 is LGHNA and CDR2 is YSLEER. This CDR3 has 15 amino acids. CDR3 protein: CASSQAIGLYNEQFF. CDR3 nucleotide sequence: TGCGCCAGCAGCCAAGCTATCGGACTATACAATGAGCAGTTCTTC.

The table lists this clonotype with a few counts. This chain joins TRBV29-1 and TRBJ1-1; D is perhaps TRBD1 (6 bases). V was trimmed by 3 bases and J by 7 bases, leaving 15 bases between them. Germline CDR1 and CDR2: SQVTM and ANQGSEA. The CDR3 runs to 13 residues. CDR3 residues: CSVDSAGDYEAFF. The CDR3 DNA reads TGCAGCGTTGACTCGGCAGGGGATTATGAAGCTTTCTTT.

Notes on this clonotype: A much larger clone lies one base from this, so it may be a read error. The chain's CDR3 is CASSQPTGTGSVGGYTF. The CDR3 DNA reads TGCGCCAGCAGCCAACCGACCGGGACAGGGAGCGTCGGTGGCTACACCTTC. The chain couples TRBV4-1 to TRBJ1-2; 9 bases fit TRBD1. The CDR3 loop spans 17 amino acids. The junction had 14 bases not matched to a gene; V was cut back by 2 bases and J by 7 bases. Looked up from germline, CDR1 is MGHRA and CDR2 is YSYEKL.

This chain links TRBV7-8 with TRBJ2-1; 8 bases are shared with TRBD1. This CDR3 region has 14 residues. CDR1 and CDR2 (germline): SGHVS, FQNEAQ. J gave up 9 bases and V 4 bases, and 8 bases lay outside the gene matches. Here the CDR3 DNA reads TGTGCCAGCAGCTCTCCCTCAGGGGGCGGTGAGCAGTTCTTC. This sequence encodes CASSSPSGGGEQFF.

The chain has TRBV4-1 and TRBJ2-1; TRBD2 agrees at 10 bases. With V trimmed by 0 bases and J by 7 bases, 6 bases remained unmatched. The CDR3 is 16 amino acids. The germline gives CDR1 MGHRA, CDR2 YSYEKL. The DNA of the CDR3 is TGCGCCAGCAGCCAAGATTTCCTAGCGGGAGTTAATGAGCAGTTCTTC. Its translation is CASSQDFLAGVNEQFF.

This chain uses TRBV2 with TRBJ2-5, with D perhaps assigned TRBD1 or TRBD2 (6 bases each). Germline loops: CDR1 SNHLY, CDR2 FYNNEI. This CDR3 spans 14 amino acids. Trimming stripped 7 bases from V and 4 bases from J, with 16 bases between. The CDR3 protein is CASTWGKGGETQYF. CDR3 nucleotides: TGTGCCAGCACTTGGGGCAAGGGGGGAGAGACCCAGTACTTC.

This clonotype has more than one count but fewer than ten. The gene calls are TRBV29-1 and TRBJ2-5; 12 bases are shared with TRBD2. V gave up 4 bases and J gave up 4 bases; unmatched junction bases: 7. CDR1 and CDR2 (germline): SQVTM, ANQGSEA. The CDR3 consists of 15 residues. The CDR3 loop reads CSVGGPTSGGETQYF. The CDR3 DNA sequence: TGCAGCGTTGGAGGACCGACTAGCGGGGGAGAGACCCAGTACTTC.

The CDR3 DNA reads TGCAGCGTTGAAGATCGGGCGGGAGTTATGTACGAGCAGTACTTC. This encodes CSVEDRAGVMYEQYF. This chain uses TRBV29-1 with TRBJ2-7, with 7 bases aligning to TRBD2. The CDR3 spans 15 residues. J gave up 4 bases and V 0 bases, and 9 bases lay outside the gene matches. Germline CDR1 reads SQVTM; CDR2 reads ANQGSEA.

V is TRBV6-6 and J is TRBJ1-5; weak D call: TRBD1 (5 bases). The CDR3 totals 14 residues. V was pared by 7 bases and J by 1 base, with 11 bases between. In germline, CDR1 is MNHNY, CDR2 SVGAGI (reference sequence). Here the CDR3 DNA reads TGTGCCAGCACCGACGGGGCGAGCAATCAGCCCCAGCATTTT. Translated, it gives CASTDGASNQPQHF.

The chain joins TRBV6-2 or TRBV6-3 to TRBJ2-5; D possibly corresponds to TRBD1 (6 bases). Trimming cost V 4 bases and J 0 bases, with 21 bases left between them. Germline V gene sequence: CDR1 MNHEY, CDR2 SVGEGT. This CDR3 is built from 18 residues. The CDR3 region is CASSSPSTGQMYQETQYF. The CDR3 region has the DNA TGTGCCAGCAGTTCCCCCTCTACCGGACAGATGTACCAAGAGACCCAGTACTTC.